This passage covers 31 T cell receptor beta chains from one sample sequenced in a study of shared clonotypes between healthy human individuals. Cells designated naive CD8 were CD45RO-negative and were positively selected for CCR7, with terminally differentiated effector memory CD45RA+ cells excluded. The protocol was immunoSEQ multiplex PCR, while the TCRdb copy is restricted to in-frame clones and leaves out a portion. Of about 2.2 million clones listed, 93% are singletons. The sample was naive CD8+ T cells from PBMCs. These receptors originate from a man in his late teens or twenties in good health. Some clones in this sample may be carry-over from other donors' samples.

This clone was counted only a few times. Distinct nucleotide sequences in the sample also encode this CDR3. The V and J genes are TRBV9 and TRBJ2-2; 7 bases are a match to TRBD1. Germline assignment: CDR1 SGDLS and CDR2 YYNGEE. V lost 2 bases to trimming and J lost 1 base; unmatched junction nucleotides: 2. The CDR3 has 15 amino acids. The CDR3 spells CASSVGTVNTGELFF. The DNA for the CDR3 is TGTGCCAGCAGCGTCGGGACAGTGAACACCGGGGAGCTGTTTTTT.

This clone has a single count. V gene TRBV5-1 combines with J gene TRBJ2-1; TRBD1 aligns across 9 bases. CDR3 length: 13 amino acids. Germline CDR1 SGHRS, CDR2 YFSETQ. V lost 4 bases and J lost 10; bases outside the gene matches: 6. The CDR3 protein is CASSSTGGAEQFF. The CDR3 nucleotides read TGCGCCAGCAGCAGCACAGGGGGCGCGGAGCAGTTCTTC.

This clone was seen only a few times. The J gene is TRBJ2-2, the V gene TRBV6-5; D unclear. V lost 6 bases to trimming and J lost 6 bases, with 11 bases between them. The CDR3 is made up of 13 amino acids. Germline CDR1 is MNHEY and CDR2 is SVGAGI. CDR3 protein: CASSPLSPGELFF. As DNA, the CDR3 is TGTGCCAGCAGCCCACTTTCTCCCGGGGAGCTGTTTTTT.

This chain joins TRBV4-1 and TRBJ1-5; 7 nucleotides match TRBD1. CDR3 length equals 12 residues. From germline, CDR1 is MGHRA and CDR2 YSYEKL. Trimming took 11 bases from V and 9 from J; bases not matched to a gene: 10. The CDR3 spells CAGVQGSPPQHF. CDR3 bases: TGCGCCGGTGTACAGGGGTCTCCGCCCCAGCATTTT.

This sequence joins TRBV29-1 and TRBJ2-7; D is unresolved. Trimming shortened V by 7 bases and J by 0 bases, and 16 bases separated the two germline ends. The CDR3 is 14 amino acids. CDR1 is SQVTM, CDR2 ANQGSEA, per germline. The CDR3 here is CSALPKVGSYEQYF. In DNA, the CDR3 is TGCAGCGCTCTGCCCAAGGTGGGCTCCTACGAGCAGTACTTC.

Regarding this clone: Other DNA variants within this sample encode the same CDR3. This chain links TRBV27 with TRBJ2-1; D unresolved. CDR1 MNHEY and CDR2 SMNVEV come from the germline V gene (reference sequence). The ends were cut back, 6 bases at V and 1 base at J, with 4 bases in the middle. There are 12 residues in the CDR3. The CDR3 reads CASRLSYNEQFF. DNA for the CDR3: TGTGCCAGCAGACTTTCCTACAATGAGCAGTTCTTC.

The chain combines TRBV11-2 with TRBJ2-1; 12 bases agree with TRBD2. CDR3 length: 16 residues. In germline, CDR1 is SGHAT, CDR2 FQNNGV. V trimming: 1 base; J trimming: 4 bases; junction bases outside the gene matches: 2. CDR3 DNA: TGTGCCAGCAGCTTAGGGACTAGCGGGAAATACAATGAGCAGTTCTTC. The encoded protein is CASSLGTSGKYNEQFF.

The chain links TRBV7-9 to TRBJ2-7; TRBD2 might be the D (5 bases). The germline CDR1 and CDR2 sequences are SEHNR and FQNEAQ (reference sequence). The CDR3 contains 14 residues. V lost 2 bases to trimming and J lost 6 bases, with 14 bases between them. The CDR3 loop reads CASSLPPGLGEQYF. The CDR3 DNA follows: TGTGCCAGCAGCTTACCCCCGGGGTTGGGCGAGCAGTACTTC.

The V gene is TRBV28, the J gene TRBJ2-3; D is perhaps TRBD2 (5 bases). Trimming stripped 2 bases from V and 6 bases from J, with 21 bases between. Germline CDR1 is MDHEN and CDR2 is SYDVKM. CDR3 size: 17 residues. The CDR3 spells CASSLVGYGIRGDTQYF. Here the CDR3 DNA reads TGTGCCAGCAGTTTAGTCGGTTACGGGATTCGAGGGGATACGCAGTATTTT.

V gene TRBV5-6 combines with J gene TRBJ1-5, with D perhaps TRBD1 (6 bases). Germline CDR1 SGHDT, CDR2 YYEEEE. The CDR3 has 12 residues. V was pared by 3 bases and J by 11 bases, with 12 bases between. DNA for the CDR3: TGTGCCAGCAGCTCCCAGGGGACGTCCCAGCATTTT. It translates to CASSSQGTSQHF. Variable domain in full (rest from reference TRBV5-6 and TRBJ1-5): DAGVTQSPTHLIKTRGQQVTLRCSPKSGHDTVSWYQQALGQGPQFIFQYYEEEERQRGNFPDRFSGHQFPNYSSELNVNALLLGDSALYLCASSSQGTSQHFGDGTRLSIL.

The CDR3 coding sequence is TGTGCCAGCAGCCGCTTCGTTAGCACAGATACGCAGTATTTT. Encoded protein: CASSRFVSTDTQYF. The genes are TRBV7-9 and TRBJ2-3; D is undetermined. CDR3 size: 14 residues. In germline, CDR1 is SEHNR, CDR2 FQNEAQ (reference sequence). The V end was cut by 5 bases, the J end by 0 bases, with 9 bases between.

The chain recombines TRBV20-1 with TRBJ2-1; weak D call: TRBD1 (6 bases). Trimming cost V 2 bases and J 11 bases, with 10 bases left between them. This CDR3 spans 11 amino acids. Germline V lookup: CDR1 DFQATT, CDR2 SNEGSKA (reference sequence). The CDR3 region is CSARSGQQQFF. In DNA form, the CDR3 reads TGCAGTGCTAGATCTGGACAGCAGCAGTTCTTC.

The chain joins TRBV10-1 to TRBJ2-1; 9 bases are shared with TRBD2. V was pared by 2 bases and J by 8 bases, with 10 bases of the junction left unmatched. The CDR3 runs to 16 residues. CDR1 and CDR2 from the germline V gene are WNHNN and SYGVQD (reference sequence). The CDR3 DNA reads TGCGCCAGCAGTGAGGCGGCTAGCGGGATTAATCATGAGCAGTTCTTC. Protein: CASSEAASGINHEQFF.

The chain employs TRBV7-9 and TRBJ2-7; 13 bases are a match to TRBD2. Germline CDR1 SEHNR, CDR2 FQNEAQ (reference sequence). V shed 4 bases, J shed 5 bases, and the junction held 5 bases outside the gene matches. CDR3 length: 15 residues. The CDR3 sequence is CASSWTSGSNNEQYF. The CDR3 nucleotides read TGTGCCAGCAGCTGGACTAGCGGGAGTAACAACGAGCAGTACTTC. Together with reference TRBV7-9 and TRBJ2-7, the CDR3 gives the full variable domain: DTGVSQNPRHKITKRGQNVTFRCDPISEHNRLYWYRQTLGQGPEFLTYFQNEAQLEKSRLLSDRFSAERPKGSFSTLEIQRTEQGDSAMYLCASSWTSGSNNEQYFGPGTRLTVT.

This chain connects TRBV7-9 to TRBJ2-1, with D uncertain. The CDR3 is 11 residues long. Trimming pared 5 bases from V and 10 bases from J, leaving 9 bases between. The germline V gene encodes CDR1 SEHNR and CDR2 FQNEAQ (reference sequence). CDR3 sequence (DNA): TGTGCCAGCAGCGGCCTTGGGGAGCAGTTCTTC. This gives the protein CASSGLGEQFF.

The J gene is TRBJ2-7, the V gene TRBV13; 8 nucleotides match TRBD1. The ends lost 4 bases at V and 1 base at J; junction bases unmatched: 6. In germline, CDR1 is PRHDT, CDR2 FYEKMQ (reference sequence). This CDR3 region has 15 residues. CDR3 residues: CASSSRTGYSYEQYF. The CDR3 DNA sequence: TGTGCCAGCAGCTCCCGGACAGGGTATTCCTACGAGCAGTACTTC.

This CDR3 is CASSFGLINTEAFF. CDR3 DNA: TGTGCCAGCAGCTTCGGTCTTATAAACACTGAAGCTTTCTTT. The V gene is TRBV5-5, the J gene TRBJ1-1; D is unclear. CDR3 length: 14 residues. V lost 2 bases and J lost 2, with 10 bases in between. Germline CDR1 is SGHKS and CDR2 is YYEKEE (reference sequence). Full variable domain (outside the CDR3, taken from reference TRBV5-5 and TRBJ1-1): DAGVTQSPTHLIKTRGQQVTLRCSPISGHKSVSWYQQVLGQGPQFIFQYYEKEERGRGNFPDRFSARQFPNYSSELNVNALLLGDSALYLCASSFGLINTEAFFGQGTRLTVV.

V gene TRBV7-2 combines with J gene TRBJ2-3; D is unclear. V was shortened by 1 base and J by 2 bases, with 7 bases between the two germline ends. CDR1 is SGHTA and CDR2 is FQGNSA in the germline V gene. CDR3 length: 14 residues. This CDR3 is CASSLVGNTDTQYF. DNA of the CDR3: TGTGCCAGCAGCTTAGTTGGGAACACAGATACGCAGTATTTT.

The chain joins TRBV14 to TRBJ2-1; possibly TRBD1 or TRBD2 for D (5 bases each). From germline, CDR1 is SGHDN and CDR2 FVKESK. V was cut by 2 bases and J by 4 bases, with 12 bases left in between. The CDR3 has 15 amino acids. The CDR3 sequence is CASSQFDSGYNEQFF. The CDR3 coding sequence is TGTGCCAGCAGCCAATTCGACAGCGGATACAATGAGCAGTTCTTC. The full variable domain, its missing parts supplied by reference TRBV14 and TRBJ2-1, is EAGVTQFPSHSVIEKGQTVTLRCDPISGHDNLYWYRRVMGKEIKFLLHFVKESKQDESGMPNNRFLAERTGGTYSTLKVQPAELEDSGVYFCASSQFDSGYNEQFFGPGTRLTVL.

The rearrangement links TRBV28 to TRBJ1-2; TRBD1 matches at 9 bases. There are 15 residues in the CDR3. The germline V gene encodes CDR1 MDHEN and CDR2 SYDVKM. After removal of 6 bases from V and 1 base from J, the junction contained 6 bases not matched to a gene. The CDR3, as DNA: TGTGCCAGCAGAAACGACAGGGGGGATAACTATGGCTACACCTTC. As protein: CASRNDRGDNYGYTF.

The chain uses TRBV28 and TRBJ1-5; D perhaps matches TRBD1 (6 bases). In germline, CDR1 is MDHEN, CDR2 SYDVKM. Deletions cut 5 bases from V and 6 bases from J, with 14 bases between. The CDR3 spans 14 residues. Here the CDR3 DNA reads TGTGCCAGCAGTACCGGAGGGGGAAGTCAGCCCCAGCATTTT. Protein: CASSTGGGSQPQHF.

This chain links TRBV6-6 with TRBJ1-1; a weak D match, TRBD1 (6 bases). Germline CDR1 is MNHNY and CDR2 is SVGAGI (reference sequence). Trimming left V 4 bases short and J 1 base short, with 13 bases between. The CDR3 is 15 residues long. The CDR3 loop is CASSSAGEGNTEAFF. The CDR3 DNA sequence: TGTGCCAGCAGTTCGGCAGGGGAGGGGAACACTGAAGCTTTCTTT.

This sequence joins TRBV7-9 and TRBJ2-1, with unresolved D. CDR3 size: 13 residues. V was clipped by 3 bases and J by 9 bases, with 12 bases between them. Germline assignment: CDR1 SEHNR and CDR2 FQNEAQ (reference sequence). The CDR3 here is CASSFRDGTEQFF. CDR3 DNA: TGTGCCAGCAGCTTTCGTGACGGCACTGAGCAGTTCTTC.

This clone was seen just once. The chain links TRBV7-6 to TRBJ2-1; 7 bases agree with TRBD1. Trimming cost V 2 bases and J 5 bases; bases outside gene matches: 12. In germline, CDR1 is SGHVS, CDR2 FNYEAQ. The CDR3 is 17 residues long. CDR3 bases: TGTGCCAGCAGCTTATATGGTTGGGGGACAGACAACAATGAGCAGTTCTTC. Its protein is CASSLYGWGTDNNEQFF.

This chain uses TRBV13 with TRBJ1-2; a possible D gene is TRBD1 (5 bases). The CDR3 is made up of 14 amino acids. The V end was cut by 4 bases, the J end by 8 bases, with 17 bases between. CDR1 and CDR2 from the germline V gene are PRHDT and FYEKMQ (reference sequence). The CDR3: CASSSPRGQGGYTF. The CDR3 nucleotides read TGTGCCAGCAGCTCGCCCCGGGGCCAGGGAGGCTACACCTTC.

This chain connects TRBV21-1 to TRBJ1-3; the table's D gene call, TRBD1, was not cross checked with the DNA. TRBV21-1 is a pseudogene segment. This CDR3 is 15 amino acids long. The chain's CDR3 is CASSKQGSSGNTIYF. The DNA for the CDR3 is TGTGCCAGCAGCAAACAGGGAAGCTCTGGAAACACCATATATTTT.

About this clone: Other DNA sequences in this sample translate to the same CDR3. V is TRBV28 and J is TRBJ2-7; no clear D gene. The germline V and J ends were trimmed by 3 bases and 4 bases, with 4 bases remaining between them. The CDR3 extends over 11 amino acids. Per the germline V gene, CDR1 is MDHEN and CDR2 is SYDVKM. The CDR3: CASSFKYEQYF. CDR3 in DNA: TGTGCCAGCAGTTTTAAGTACGAGCAGTACTTC. Looking up the rest from reference TRBV28 and TRBJ2-7 gives the full variable domain: DVKVTQSSRYLVKRTGEKVFLECVQDMDHENMFWYRQDPGLGLRLIYFSYDVKMKEKGDIPEGYSVSREKKERFSLILESASTNQTSMYLCASSFKYEQYFGPGTRLTVT.

This chain joins TRBV19 and TRBJ1-5; D is ambiguous. Germline V gene sequence: CDR1 LNHDA, CDR2 SQIVND (reference sequence). Trimming stripped 2 bases from V and 1 base from J, with 9 bases between. The CDR3 is made up of 15 amino acids. CDR3 DNA: TGTGCCAGTAGTATATTCGGAATAAGCAATCAGCCCCAGCATTTT. This gives the protein CASSIFGISNQPQHF.

V usage is TRBV7-2 and J usage is TRBJ1-2; no reliable D call. Trimming left V 1 base short and J 0 bases short, with 6 bases between. CDR3 size: 14 residues. Looked up from germline, CDR1 is SGHTA and CDR2 is FQGNSA. CDR3 DNA: TGTGCCAGCAGCTTAGTAGTGACTAACTATGGCTACACCTTC. It is translated as CASSLVVTNYGYTF.

The J gene is TRBJ2-1, the V gene TRBV27; 8 bases line up with TRBD2. CDR3 length equals 15 residues. Losses at the gene ends were 8 bases for V and 2 bases for J; bases not matched to a gene: 8. Germline CDR1 and CDR2: MNHEY and SMNVEV (reference sequence). The CDR3 protein is CASDMGLVPYNEQFF. CDR3 bases: TGTGCCAGCGATATGGGACTAGTTCCCTACAATGAGCAGTTCTTC.

This chain links TRBV4-1 with TRBJ1-1; TRBD1 agrees at 12 bases. Trimming took 4 bases from V and 4 from J; bases not matched to a gene: 4. The CDR3 spans 15 residues. Germline assignment: CDR1 MGHRA and CDR2 YSYEKL. The CDR3 DNA reads TGCGCCAGCAGCCGTCCGGGACAGGGGGCCACTGAAGCTTTCTTT. Amino acid sequence: CASSRPGQGATEAFF.